This T cell receptor beta chain appears in the sequencing data of a study of shared clonotypes between healthy human individuals. Study in general: Researchers drew samples from a couple of women and three men aged 18 to 49.

V was shortened by 4 bases and J by 2 bases, with 14 bases between the two germline ends. The germline V gene encodes CDR1 LGHNA and CDR2 YSLEER. There are 15 residues in the CDR3. Replicate PCRs from sorted subsets contained around 200 ng DNA, which is tens of thousands of T cell genomes. Profiled with immunoSEQ multiplex PCR; TCRdb holds only in-frame clones, not every one. The sample lists approximately 2,300,000 clones, 85% to 95% occurring once. Whole-study findings and limits: Among the subsets, naive ones generally showed larger estimated richness than memory ones.

On this clone itself: Its target is unknown.

Negatively enriched CD4+ T cells were divided by CD45RA into naive and memory. Material for sequencing was naive CD4+ T cells from PBMCs. The subset: CD45RA+ positively selected. The V call is TRBV4-3, the J call TRBJ1-1; TRBD1 is a possible D gene (5 bases). The receptor comes from a man between 18 and 35 years old in good health. Some clones in this sample may be carry-over from other donors' samples. DNA of the CDR3: TGCGCCAGCAGCCGGGAGCAGGGACTTAACACTGAAGCTTTCTTT. Protein product: CASSREQGLNTEAFF.